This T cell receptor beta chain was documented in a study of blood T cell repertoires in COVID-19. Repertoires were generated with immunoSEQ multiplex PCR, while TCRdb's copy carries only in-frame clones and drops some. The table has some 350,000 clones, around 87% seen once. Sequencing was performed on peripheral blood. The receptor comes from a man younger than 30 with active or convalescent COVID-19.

Written as DNA, the CDR3 is TGTGCCAGCAGTGATGCCGCGGAAATGGACATATATTTT. Protein: CASSDAAEMDIYF. The rearrangement links TRBV2 to TRBJ1-3, with D hard to call. This CDR3 contains 13 residues. V gave up 3 bases and J gave up 12 bases, with 15 bases separating them. Per the germline V gene, CDR1 is SNHLY and CDR2 is FYNNEI. Drawing the rest from reference TRBV2 and TRBJ1-3, the complete variable domain is EPEVTQTPSHQVTQMGQEVILRCVPISNHLYFYWYRQILGQKVEFLVSFYNNEISEKSEIFDDQFSVERPDGSNFTLKIRSTKLEDSAMYFCASSDAAEMDIYFGEGSWLTVV.